These 12 T cell receptor beta chains share one sample of origin, sequenced in a study of cytomegalovirus exposure and HLA in healthy donors. The protocol was immunoSEQ multiplex PCR, while the TCRdb copy is restricted to in-frame clones and leaves out a portion. The data show about 73,000 clones, approximately 90% seen once. Sequencing was done on a sample of PBMCs. Receptor source: a woman between 18 and 29 years old in good health and CMV-seropositive.

The chain employs TRBV5-1 and TRBJ2-1, with TRBD1 matching 8 bases. The germline V gene has CDR1 SGHRS and CDR2 YFSETQ. The V segment lost 0 bases and the J segment 10 bases; nucleotides outside the gene matches: 3. The CDR3 spans 13 residues. The CDR3, as DNA: TGCGCCAGCAGCTTGGCAGGGGGCCGGGAGCAGTTCTTC. Translated: CASSLAGGREQFF.

This sequence joins TRBV11-2 and TRBJ1-3; D possibly corresponds to TRBD1 (5 bases). Trimming pared 1 base from V and 4 bases from J, leaving 17 bases between. CDR3 length equals 17 residues. Germline CDR1 SGHAT, CDR2 FQNNGV. The CDR3 region has the DNA TGTGCCAGCAGCTTAGGGACAAGATCTTTGTGGGGAAACACCATATATTTT. Residues: CASSLGTRSLWGNTIYF.

The J gene is TRBJ1-2, the V gene TRBV10-3; D not resolved. Trimming took off 0 bases at V and 2 bases at J, with 7 bases between the two ends. The CDR3 runs to 14 residues. Germline CDR1 reads ENHRY; CDR2 reads SYGVKD. The CDR3 nucleotides are TGTGCCATCAGTGAGTCTCCACGGAACTATGGCTACACCTTC. Encoded protein: CAISESPRNYGYTF.

The V and J genes are TRBV5-1 and TRBJ2-5, with D possibly matching TRBD2 (5 bases). The germline gives CDR1 SGHRS, CDR2 YFSETQ. V was shortened by 2 bases and J by 3 bases, with 11 bases between the two germline ends. The CDR3 sequence is 14 residues long. The CDR3 sequence is CASSFTVGEETQYF. CDR3 nucleotides: TGCGCCAGCAGCTTCACGGTCGGGGAAGAGACCCAGTACTTC.

This clone has a single count. The chain has TRBV6-6 and TRBJ2-5, with D hard to call. V gave up 6 bases and J gave up 5 bases, with 7 bases separating them. In germline, CDR1 is MNHNY, CDR2 SVGAGI (reference sequence). The CDR3 is made up of 11 amino acids. CDR3 nucleotide sequence: TGTGCCAGCAGCTTGGCCGAGACCCAGTACTTC. Its translation is CASSLAETQYF.

The genes are TRBV21-1 and TRBJ1-2; TRBD1, the table's D call, lacks a check against the DNA. TRBV21-1 is a documented pseudogene. The CDR3 is 15 amino acids. For the CDR3, the DNA is TGTGCCAGCTTTCCCGAGGACAGGGTTCGCGGGCGCTACACCTTC. Its protein product is CASFPEDRVRGRYTF.

This CDR3 reads CAWSVDRVKDYGYTF. As DNA, the CDR3 is TGTGCCTGGAGTGTCGACAGGGTTAAGGACTATGGCTACACCTTC. The rearrangement links TRBV30 to TRBJ1-2, with 7 bases fitting TRBD1. Germline lookup yields CDR1 GTSNPN and CDR2 SVGIG (reference sequence). J lost 3 bases, V lost 0 bases, and 7 bases had no gene match. CDR3 length: 15 residues.

Comments on this clone: A far larger clone lies a single base away; this is likely a read error. The identical CDR3 is also encoded by other nucleotide sequences in the sample. This sequence joins TRBV27 and TRBJ1-5; D unresolved. From germline, CDR1 is MNHEY and CDR2 SMNVEV (reference sequence). V lost 5 bases and J 0 bases, leaving 11 bases between the germline ends. CDR3 length: 15 amino acids. The CDR3 nucleotides are TGTGCCAGCAGTCTAAGTCTAAATAGCAATCAGCCCCAGCATTTT. Encoded protein: CASSLSLNSNQPQHF.

The V call is TRBV7-9, the J call TRBJ2-2; D is possibly TRBD2 (6 bases). Per germline, CDR1 SEHNR and CDR2 FQNEAQ (reference sequence). The CDR3 consists of 15 residues. Between the trimmed V and J ends, which lost 2 bases and 3 bases, there was a span of 10 bases. DNA for the CDR3: TGTGCCAGCAGCTTAACGGGGGTGGACACCGGGGAGCTGTTTTTT. Protein sequence: CASSLTGVDTGELFF.

A single count supports this clone. The V and J genes are TRBV5-5 and TRBJ1-2; D gene unclear. Germline values: CDR1 SGHKS, CDR2 YYEKEE (reference sequence). The V end lost 2 bases, the J end lost 5 bases, and 13 bases lay between the germline ends. The CDR3 sequence is 14 residues long. DNA for the CDR3: TGTGCCAGCAGCTTTGGAGGGAGGGATTATGGCTACACCTTC. Its translation: CASSFGGRDYGYTF.

The J gene is TRBJ2-1, the V gene TRBV4-3; 10 nucleotides align to TRBD1. Germline V gene sequence: CDR1 LGHNA, CDR2 YSLEER. Trimming took 1 base from V and 7 from J; bases not matched to a gene: 4. CDR3 length: 15 amino acids. The CDR3 DNA follows: TGCGCCAGCAGCCAAGGACAGGGGGCGGGGAATGAGCAGTTCTTC. It codes for CASSQGQGAGNEQFF.

The chain carries TRBV5-1 and TRBJ2-3; D is ambiguous. The CDR3 runs 16 residues. Germline loops: CDR1 SGHRS, CDR2 YFSETQ. V shed 5 bases and J shed 3 bases, with 19 bases lying between them. CDR3 sequence: CASSLESSRRTDTQYF. The CDR3 coding sequence is TGCGCCAGCAGTCTCGAGAGCTCTAGAAGAACAGATACGCAGTATTTT.